This entry features one T cell receptor (beta chain) sequence. Its matching antigen is unknown. The germline V gene encodes CDR1 LGHNA and CDR2 YNFKEQ. V shed 3 bases and J shed 7 bases, with 12 bases lying between them. This CDR3 has 13 amino acids. The PCR had 60 Vbeta and 13 Jbeta primers. Generated by immunoSEQ multiplex PCR, the TCRdb table keeps only in-frame clones and is missing some. Among 90,000 to 130,000 clones listed, around 78% were seen once. The sample originates from a study of cytomegalovirus exposure and HLA in healthy donors. Notes on the study in general: Most subjects had HLA-A and HLA-B alleles reportedly predicted accurately by TCR beta sequences.

The TCR comes from a woman in her 30s in good health and CMV-seronegative. V and J are TRBV4-2 and TRBJ1-1, with D unresolved. Sequencing used PBMCs. In nucleotides, the CDR3 is TGTGCCAGCAGCCAGGACCGGGGTGATGAAGCTTTCTTT. Translation gives CASSQDRGDEAFF.